The present entry profiles one TCR beta chain with its context. Its antigen is as yet unknown. The data were obtained in a study of T cell responses to AZD1222 COVID-19 vaccine. Study outcomes and limitations: Mapped onto spike, vaccine-associated CD4 TCRs spanned it and were dominant at 160-218 and 743-854.

Germline V gene sequence: CDR1 LGHDT, CDR2 YNNKEL (reference sequence). The CDR3 is made up of 18 amino acids. V lost 3 bases and J lost 4; bases outside the gene matches: 16. Here immunoSEQ multiplex PCR was the method, and the copy in TCRdb shows in-frame clones only, minus some. The table includes around 70,000 clones, nearly 90% detected once. The chain joins TRBV3-1 (or the pseudogene TRBV3-2) to TRBJ2-7; 9 bases map to TRBD2. The sample in question was peripheral blood, obtained 28 days after the second AZD1222 dose. This TCR derives from an adult who received the AZD1222 COVID-19 vaccine. CDR3 sequence reads: CASSQVLGGASGGYEQYF. DNA of the CDR3: TGTGCCAGCAGCCAGGTTTTGGGCGGGGCCAGCGGGGGGTACGAGCAGTACTTC.